Sequencing of this TCR beta chain was carried out in a study of OX40 agonist ivuxolimab in advanced cancers. Study at large: Among those enrolled, mean age was around 55 years (range about 23 to 85) and approximately 83% were male. Of the participants, 40% had some prior anti-PD-1, anti-PD-L1 or anti-CTLA-4 therapy, which was allowed. Study-wide findings and caveats: In general, CD8+ T cells held more expanded clones than CD4+ did, on average. The CD4+ and CD8+ T cells in the blood had expanded clonally by week 6 at 0.1 to 3.0 mg/kg.

Some clones are missing from TCRdb's copy, which holds only in-frame ones; the method was immunoSEQ multiplex PCR. The sample includes around 30,000 clones, roughly 68% of them seen just once. A note on this clone: Its antigen is unidentified.

This TCR derives from an adult with an advanced solid tumor such as melanoma, head and neck, liver or kidney cancer. The sequencing here drew on CD4+ or CD8+ T cells sorted from blood, taken in a trial of the OX40 agonist ivuxolimab.

The CDR3 bases are TGTGCCAGCGGACTGGTAGGGGCCCGAGATACGCAGTATTTT. It is translated as CASGLVGARDTQYF. The chain uses TRBV11-2 and TRBJ2-3; D tentatively reads TRBD1 or TRBD2 (5 bases each). The V gene lost 8 bases and the J gene lost 5 bases, with 17 bases spanning the gap. The CDR3 has 14 residues. CDR1 and CDR2 (germline): SGHAT, FQNNGV.